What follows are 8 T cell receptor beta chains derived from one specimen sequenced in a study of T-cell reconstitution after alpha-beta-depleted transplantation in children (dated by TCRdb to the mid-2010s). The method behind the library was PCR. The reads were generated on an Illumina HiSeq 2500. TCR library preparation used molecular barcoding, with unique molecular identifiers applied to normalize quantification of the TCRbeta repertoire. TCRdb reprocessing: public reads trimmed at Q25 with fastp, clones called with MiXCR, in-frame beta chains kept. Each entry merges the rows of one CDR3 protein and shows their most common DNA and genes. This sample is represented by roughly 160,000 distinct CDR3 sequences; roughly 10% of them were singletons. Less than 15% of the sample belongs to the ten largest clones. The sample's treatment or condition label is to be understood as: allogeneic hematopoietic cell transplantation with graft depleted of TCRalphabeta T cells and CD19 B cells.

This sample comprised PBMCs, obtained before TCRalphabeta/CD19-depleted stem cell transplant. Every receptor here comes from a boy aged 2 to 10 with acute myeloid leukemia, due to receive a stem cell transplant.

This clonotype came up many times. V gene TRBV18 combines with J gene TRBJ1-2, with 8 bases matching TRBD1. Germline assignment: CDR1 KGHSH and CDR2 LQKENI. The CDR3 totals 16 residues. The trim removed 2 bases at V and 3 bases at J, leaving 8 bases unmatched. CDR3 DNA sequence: TGTGCCAGCTCACCAGGGACAGGTGATGGATACTATGGCTACACCTTC. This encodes CASSPGTGDGYYGYTF.

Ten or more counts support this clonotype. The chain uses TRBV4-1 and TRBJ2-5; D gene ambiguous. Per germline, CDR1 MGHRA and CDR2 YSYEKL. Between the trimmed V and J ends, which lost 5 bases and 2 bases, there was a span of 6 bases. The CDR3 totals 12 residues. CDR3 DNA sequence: TGCGCCAGCAGCGGGTGGCAAGAGACCCAGTACTTC. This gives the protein CASSGWQETQYF.

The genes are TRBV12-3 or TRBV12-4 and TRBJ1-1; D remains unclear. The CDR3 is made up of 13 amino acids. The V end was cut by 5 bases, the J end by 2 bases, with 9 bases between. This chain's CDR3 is CASSQSRNTEAFF. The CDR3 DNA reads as TGTGCCAGCAGTCAAAGTCGTAACACTGAAGCTTTCTTT.

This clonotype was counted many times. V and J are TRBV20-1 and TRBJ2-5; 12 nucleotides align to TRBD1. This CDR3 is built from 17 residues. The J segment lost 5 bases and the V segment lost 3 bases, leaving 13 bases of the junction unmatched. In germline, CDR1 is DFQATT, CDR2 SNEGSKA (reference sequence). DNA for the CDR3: TGCAGTGCTAGGGGGGGGACAGGGGGCATAGTGGCGGAGACCCAGTACTTC. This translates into CSARGGTGGIVAETQYF.

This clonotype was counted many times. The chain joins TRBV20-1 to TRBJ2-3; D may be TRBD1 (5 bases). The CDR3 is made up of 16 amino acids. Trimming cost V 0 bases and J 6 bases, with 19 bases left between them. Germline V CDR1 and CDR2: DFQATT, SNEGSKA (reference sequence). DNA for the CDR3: TGCAGTGCTAGAGATCCATGGCAGGGTGATTCCGATACGCAGTATTTT. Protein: CSARDPWQGDSDTQYF.

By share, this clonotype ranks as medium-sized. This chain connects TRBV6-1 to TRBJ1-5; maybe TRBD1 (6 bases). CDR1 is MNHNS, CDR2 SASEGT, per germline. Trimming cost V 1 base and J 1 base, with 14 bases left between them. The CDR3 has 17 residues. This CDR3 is CASSEDRGRGSNQPQHF. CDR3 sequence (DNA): TGTGCCAGCAGTGAAGATCGCGGCAGGGGAAGCAATCAGCCCCAGCATTTT.

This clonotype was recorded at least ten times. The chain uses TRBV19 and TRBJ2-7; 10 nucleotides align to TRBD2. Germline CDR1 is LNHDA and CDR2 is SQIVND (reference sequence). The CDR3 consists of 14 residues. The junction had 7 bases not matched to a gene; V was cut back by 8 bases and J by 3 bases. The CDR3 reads CASLAGGPLYEQYF. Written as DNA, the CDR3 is TGTGCCAGTTTAGCGGGAGGCCCTCTCTACGAGCAGTACTTC.

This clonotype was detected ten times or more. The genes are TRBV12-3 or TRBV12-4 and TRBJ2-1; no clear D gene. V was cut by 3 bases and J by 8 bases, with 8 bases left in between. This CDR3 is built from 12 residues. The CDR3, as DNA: TGTGCCAGCAGTTTGCTTAGGGATGAGCAGTTCTTC. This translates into CASSLLRDEQFF.